What follows describes a single TCR beta chain. This sample is part of a study of blood T cell repertoires in COVID-19. Study details: From the United States, Italy and Spain came samples of acute and convalescent COVID-19. Sources were T cells, B-cell-depleted T cells, or PBMCs; the material itself was cDNA or gDNA.

Germline V gene lookup returns CDR1 SNHLY and CDR2 FYNNEI. V trimming: 6 bases; J trimming: 2 bases; junction bases outside the gene matches: 3. CDR3 length: 15 residues. Original handling: Reference gene primer amplification gave nucleated cell count estimates. Assay: immunoSEQ multiplex PCR; the TCRdb copy retains only in-frame clones and omits some. V, J and clone size were drawn from that table, and D and trimming were deduced from the DNA. The table has about 110,000 clones, 85% seen once. Sequenced material: peripheral blood. V is TRBV2 and J is TRBJ2-1, with 11 bases lining up with TRBD2. The sequence was obtained from a human donor in a cohort sampled during active COVID-19. The CDR3 protein is CASRGSGGAYNEQFF. CDR3 nucleotides: TGTGCCAGCAGGGGTAGCGGGGGGGCCTACAATGAGCAGTTCTTC.